These T cell receptor beta chains were read from a single sample in a study of T cell responses to AZD1222 COVID-19 vaccine. Repertoires were generated with immunoSEQ multiplex PCR, while TCRdb's copy carries only in-frame clones and drops some. The table includes roughly 140,000 clones, approximately 89% detected once. Specimen: peripheral blood, collected on day 0 of AZD1222 vaccination. The receptors shown here come from an adult in good health. CDR3s include the opening cysteine and the closing phenylalanine or tryptophan. D genes are given only for firm matches. Clone size is stated in some rows and not others, as once, few, many or a class when expanded.

v_gene: TRBV6-5
d_gene: NA
abundance: once
j_gene: TRBJ2-5
CDR3aa: CASSYSVVGTQYF
CDR3nt: TGTGCCAGCAGTTACTCAGTGGTGGGGACCCAGTACTTC

v_gene: TRBV6-4
d_gene: NA
abundance: once
j_gene: TRBJ2-5
CDR3aa: CASSPGVGNQETQYF
CDR3nt: TGTGCCAGCAGTCCCGGGGTCGGGAACCAAGAGACCCAGTACTTC

v_gene: TRBV5-5
d_gene: NA
abundance: NA
j_gene: TRBJ2-5
CDR3aa: CASSLVPGGEETQYF
CDR3nt: TGTGCCAGCAGCTTGGTTCCTGGCGGGGAAGAGACCCAGTACTTC

v_gene: TRBV7-6
d_gene: TRBD2
abundance: NA
j_gene: TRBJ2-7
CDR3aa: CASSYPPSGTYYEQYF
CDR3nt: TGTGCCAGCAGCTACCCTCCTAGCGGGACTTACTACGAGCAGTACTTC

v_gene: TRBV6-5
d_gene: NA
abundance: NA
j_gene: TRBJ1-1
CDR3aa: CASTYVSPNTEAFF
CDR3nt: TGTGCCAGCACTTACGTGTCACCTAACACTGAAGCTTTCTTT

v_gene: TRBV30
d_gene: TRBD2
abundance: NA
j_gene: TRBJ2-2
CDR3aa: CAWNYQGRRASGREGKAGELFF
CDR3nt: TGTGCCTGGAACTATCAGGGTCGGAGGGCTAGCGGGAGGGAAGGGAAGGCCGGGGAGCTGTTTTTT

v_gene: TRBV6-5
d_gene: NA
abundance: NA
j_gene: TRBJ1-2
CDR3aa: CASTTDYGYTF
CDR3nt: TGTGCCAGCACTACAGACTATGGCTACACCTTC

v_gene: TRBV6-5
d_gene: NA
abundance: NA
j_gene: TRBJ2-3
CDR3aa: CASSWGTDTQYF
CDR3nt: TGTGCCAGCAGTTGGGGAACAGATACGCAGTATTTT

v_gene: TRBV11-1
d_gene: NA
abundance: NA
j_gene: TRBJ1-5
CDR3aa: CASSLDGLQPQHF
CDR3nt: TGTGCCAGCAGCTTGGACGGACTACAGCCCCAGCATTTT

v_gene: TRBV29-1
d_gene: NA
abundance: NA
j_gene: TRBJ1-1
CDR3aa: CSVAANTEAFF
CDR3nt: TGCAGCGTGGCAGCGAACACTGAAGCTTTCTTT

v_gene: TRBV2
d_gene: NA
abundance: NA
j_gene: TRBJ1-2
CDR3aa: CASRANHPSGYTF
CDR3nt: TGTGCCAGCAGGGCCAACCACCCATCTGGCTACACCTTC

v_gene: TRBV4-1
d_gene: NA
abundance: NA
j_gene: TRBJ1-2
CDR3aa: CASSQDRQYGYTF
CDR3nt: TGCGCCAGCAGCCAAGATCGGCAGTATGGCTACACCTTC

v_gene: TRBV16
d_gene: NA
abundance: NA
j_gene: TRBJ1-2
CDR3aa: CASSQSPYYGYTF
CDR3nt: TGTGCCAGCAGCCAATCCCCGTACTATGGCTACACCTTC

v_gene: TRBV15
d_gene: TRBD1
abundance: NA
j_gene: TRBJ1-3
CDR3aa: CATTRGQGAGGNTIYF
CDR3nt: TGTGCCACGACGCGGGGACAGGGGGCTGGTGGAAACACCATATATTTT

v_gene: TRBV6-5
d_gene: TRBD2
abundance: NA
j_gene: TRBJ2-5
CDR3aa: CASSYYLGRGQETQYF
CDR3nt: TGTGCCAGCAGTTACTATCTGGGGCGGGGGCAAGAGACCCAGTACTTC